This T cell receptor beta chain is drawn from a study of blood T cell repertoires in COVID-19. Background on the study: The origin of the acute and convalescent COVID-19 samples was the United States, Italy and Spain. PBMCs, B-cell-depleted T cells, or T cells provided the cDNA or gDNA that made up the material.

The germline CDR1 and CDR2 sequences are PRHDT and FYEKMQ (reference sequence). The CDR3 runs 13 residues. Unmatched junction bases numbered 5, after V lost 5 bases and J lost 7 bases. Participants' reported clinical history set cohort assignment. Recovered status in Cohort 3 required two negative PCRs, clearance, or symptom resolution. The data were produced by immunoSEQ multiplex PCR, yet TCRdb's version contains in-frame clones alone and is incomplete. The table has 150,000 to 200,000 clones, more than 75% seen once. Input material: PBMCs or T cells enriched from blood (not recorded which). The TCR sequence derives from a man in his forties who had recovered from COVID-19. The chain couples TRBV13 to TRBJ1-1, with 9 bases aligning to TRBD1. The CDR3 nucleotides read TGTGCCAGCAGCCGGGGACAGGGTGATGAAGCTTTCTTT. Translating gives CASSRGQGDEAFF.